This T cell receptor (beta chain) was captured by sequencing in a study of cytomegalovirus exposure and HLA in healthy donors. Study-level results: After further analysis at a later stage, 16,951 TCR beta sequences were associated with HLA alleles at 0.05 false discovery rate.

In the PCR, 60 Vbeta and 13 Jbeta primers were used. The assay was immunoSEQ multiplex PCR, and TCRdb's table has in-frame clones only and misses some. Of 150,000 to 200,000 clones detected, about 75% appear once; the ten largest clones hold about 6.4%. As for this clone: The antigen remains unidentified.

CDR1 is SEHNR and CDR2 is FQNEAQ in the germline V gene (reference sequence). The CDR3 covers 12 residues. The germline V and J ends were trimmed by 1 base and 4 bases, with 4 bases remaining between them. The chain has TRBV7-9 and TRBJ1-2, with D uncertain. The sequencing input was PBMCs. This TCR derives from a man aged 40-49 years in good health and CMV-seropositive. The CDR3 loop is CASSLGLYGYTF. The CDR3 nucleotides read TGTGCCAGCAGCTTAGGTCTCTATGGCTACACCTTC.